A selection of T cell receptor beta chains follows, all from one sample in a study of yellow fever vaccine responses in identical twins. MiXCR, applied by TCRdb to the RT-PCR reads, yields one record per CDR3 protein. The sample holds roughly 2,600 distinct CDR3 sequences, about 80% seen once. The specimen was T cells from blood (PBMCs), unsorted or a sorted subset (not recorded which), collected before or after yellow fever vaccination (not recorded which). These receptors were collected from a female donor who received the yellow fever vaccine. The CDR3 runs from the conserved cysteine through the conserved F or W. A D gene is named only where the DNA matches it firmly. The size field is filled for only some rows; it gives once, few, many or a size class.

TRBV10-3	.	TRBJ1-2	.	TGTGCCATCAGTGAGTCGGAAACAGGCTCCCGAAACTCGGGCTACACCTTC	CAISESETGSRNSGYTF
TRBV30	.	TRBJ2-6	.	TGTGCCTGGAAGTTGTACTCTGGGGCCAACGTCCTGACTTTC	CAWKLYSGANVLTF
TRBV20-1	.	TRBJ1-1	.	TGCAGTGCTAGAGTTAGCGCCCGGGAAGCTTTCTTT	CSARVSAREAFF
TRBV4-3	.	TRBJ2-3	TRBD1	TGCGCCAGCAGCCGCGGACAGGGAGACACAGATACGCAGTATTTT	CASSRGQGDTDTQYF
TRBV7-3	.	TRBJ1-1	.	TGTGCCAGCAGCTTGATGATGGACACTGAAGCTTTCTTT	CASSLMMDTEAFF
TRBV4-3	.	TRBJ2-3	.	TGCGCCAGCAGCCAAGATTTTGGGGGAGGCACAGATACGCAGTATTTT	CASSQDFGGGTDTQYF
TRBV15	.	TRBJ2-2	.	TGTGCCACCAGCAGAGATCCAGCCAGGCAGGGGCACACCGGGGAGCTGTTTTTT	CATSRDPARQGHTGELFF
TRBV11-1	once	TRBJ2-2	TRBD1	TGTGCCAGCAGCTTGGGACAGGGGGCCACCGGGGAGCTGTTTTTT	CASSLGQGATGELFF
TRBV11-2	.	TRBJ1-1	TRBD1	TGTGCCAGCAGCCTACAGGGGCCCTCGGGAGCTTTCTTT	CASSLQGPSGAFF
TRBV7-9	.	TRBJ2-1	TRBD2	TGTGCCAGCAGCGACAGGGCTAGCGGGAGCTCCTACAATGAGCAGTTCTTC	CASSDRASGSSYNEQFF
TRBV6-4	once	TRBJ1-1	.	TGTGCCAGCAGTGACTCCCAGAAGACTGAAGCTTTCTTT	CASSDSQKTEAFF
TRBV20-1	.	TRBJ2-1	TRBD2	TGCAGTGCCAAGAGAGCGGGGGACTACAATGAGCAGTTCTTC	CSAKRAGDYNEQFF
TRBV11-2	.	TRBJ1-1	.	TGTGCCAGCAGCTTAAATCAACAGGGAGGCACTGAAGCTTTCTTT	CASSLNQQGGTEAFF
TRBV4-3	few	TRBJ2-7	.	TGCGCCAGCAGCCAATCGTTTCCGGGAGAGTCCTACGAGCAGTACTTC	CASSQSFPGESYEQYF
TRBV29-1	.	TRBJ2-5	.	TGCAGCGTTGAAAGGGCGGGCCGGGAGACCCAGTACTTC	CSVERAGRETQYF
TRBV6-5	few	TRBJ1-2	.	TGTGCCAGCAGTTACTCGAGGTGGAGGGATGGCTACACCTTC	CASSYSRWRDGYTF
TRBV13	few	TRBJ2-7	.	TGTGCCAGCAGCTACAGGGTGAGATACGAGCAGTACTTC	CASSYRVRYEQYF
TRBV7-6	.	TRBJ2-3	.	TGTGCCAGCAGCTTCGTCAGGGCAGATACGCAGTATTTT	CASSFVRADTQYF
TRBV18	.	TRBJ2-2	.	TGTGCCAGCTCACCGGACCACAGGGCCTCCGGGGAGCTGTTTTTT	CASSPDHRASGELFF
TRBV4-3	.	TRBJ2-3	.	TGCGCCAGCAGCCAAGAGTATCTGGACAGTGGCACAGATACGCAGTATTTT	CASSQEYLDSGTDTQYF
TRBV12-3/TRBV12-4	once	TRBJ1-4	.	TGTGCCAGCAGTTTGGGGGTTGCTAATGAAAAACTGTTTTTT	CASSLGVANEKLFF
TRBV6-1	.	TRBJ1-1	.	TGTGCCAGTGGGGTGACTGAAGCTTTCTTT	CASGVTEAFF
TRBV9	.	TRBJ2-3	TRBD2	TGTGCCAGCAGCGTTCCAGCGGGAGCAGTAACAGATACGCAGTATTTT	CASSVPAGAVTDTQYF
TRBV29-1	.	TRBJ2-5	.	TGCAGCGAAAGAACAGGGAAGGAGACCCAGTACTTC	CSERTGKETQYF